This TCR beta chain was profiled in a study of blood T cell repertoires in COVID-19. The ends lost 5 bases at V and 5 bases at J; junction bases unmatched: 11. The CDR3 is 15 residues long. Per germline, CDR1 LNHDA and CDR2 SQIVND (reference sequence). In the study's own analysis: Amplification with reference gene primers provided the estimates of nucleated cell counts. Profiling relied on immunoSEQ multiplex PCR, and the TCRdb table lists in-frame clones only, not all of them. Clone size and V and J calls were adopted from that table, with D and trimming inferred from the DNA. The sample has roughly 28,000 clones; about 89% are singletons. This clone appeared a few times.

The J gene is TRBJ1-1, the V gene TRBV19; 7 nucleotides agree with TRBD1. The sample consisted of peripheral blood. This sequence was found in a man in his 70s with active COVID-19. CDR3: CASSDPRGRWTEAFF. CDR3 sequence (DNA): TGTGCCAGTAGTGACCCCAGGGGGAGGTGGACTGAAGCTTTCTTT.